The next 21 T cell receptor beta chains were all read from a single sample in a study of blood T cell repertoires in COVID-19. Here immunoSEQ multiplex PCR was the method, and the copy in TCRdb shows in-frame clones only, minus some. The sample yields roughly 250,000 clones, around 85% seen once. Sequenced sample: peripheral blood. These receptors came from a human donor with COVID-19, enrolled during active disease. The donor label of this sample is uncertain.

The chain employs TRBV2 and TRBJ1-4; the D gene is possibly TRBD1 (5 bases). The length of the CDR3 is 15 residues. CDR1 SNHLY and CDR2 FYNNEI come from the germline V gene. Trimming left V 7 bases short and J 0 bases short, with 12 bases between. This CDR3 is CASTTQVTTNEKLFF. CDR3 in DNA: TGTGCCAGCACCACACAGGTGACAACTAATGAAAAACTGTTTTTT.

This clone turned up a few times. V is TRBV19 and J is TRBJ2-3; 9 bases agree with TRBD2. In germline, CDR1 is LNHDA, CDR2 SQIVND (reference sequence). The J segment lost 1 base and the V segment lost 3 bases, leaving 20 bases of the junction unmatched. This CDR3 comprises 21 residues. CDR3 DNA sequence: TGTGCCAGTAGTATCTACCTAGCGGGATTTGGAGGGGTAGGAGGCACAGATACGCAGTATTTT. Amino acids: CASSIYLAGFGGVGGTDTQYF.

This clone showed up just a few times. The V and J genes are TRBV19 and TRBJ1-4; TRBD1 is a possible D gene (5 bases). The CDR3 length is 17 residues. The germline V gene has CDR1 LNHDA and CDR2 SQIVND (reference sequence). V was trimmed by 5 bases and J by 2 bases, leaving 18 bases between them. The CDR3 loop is CASSSTGRGETNEKLFF. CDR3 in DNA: TGTGCCAGTAGTTCGACGGGGCGGGGCGAGACTAATGAAAAACTGTTTTTT.

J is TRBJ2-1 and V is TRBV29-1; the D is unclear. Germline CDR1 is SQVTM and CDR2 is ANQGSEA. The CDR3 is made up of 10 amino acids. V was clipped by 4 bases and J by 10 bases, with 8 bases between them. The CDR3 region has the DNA TGCAGCGTTGCGGCGAGGGAGCAGTTCTTC. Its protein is CSVAAREQFF.

Here the CDR3 reads CASSLLGQGYGEQYF. DNA for the CDR3: TGCGCCAGCAGCTTGCTAGGGCAGGGATATGGCGAGCAGTACTTC. This chain uses TRBV5-1 with TRBJ2-7; D perhaps matches TRBD1 (5 bases). CDR1 is SGHRS, CDR2 YFSETQ, per germline. V was trimmed by 1 base and J by 6 bases, leaving 17 bases between them. The CDR3 extends over 15 amino acids.

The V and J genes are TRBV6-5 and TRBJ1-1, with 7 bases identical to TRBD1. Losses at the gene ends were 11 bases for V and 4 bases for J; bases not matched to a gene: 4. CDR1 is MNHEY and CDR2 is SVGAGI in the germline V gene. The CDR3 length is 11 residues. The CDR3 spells CASRGPTEAFF. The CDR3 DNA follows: TGTGCCTCTAGGGGGCCCACTGAAGCTTTCTTT.

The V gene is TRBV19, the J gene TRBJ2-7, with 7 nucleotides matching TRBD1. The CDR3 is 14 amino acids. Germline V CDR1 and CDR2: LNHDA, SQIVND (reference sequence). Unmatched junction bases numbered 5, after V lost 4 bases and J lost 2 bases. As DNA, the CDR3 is TGTGCCAGTAGTACGACAGGGCAGACCTACGAGCAGTACTTC. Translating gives CASSTTGQTYEQYF.

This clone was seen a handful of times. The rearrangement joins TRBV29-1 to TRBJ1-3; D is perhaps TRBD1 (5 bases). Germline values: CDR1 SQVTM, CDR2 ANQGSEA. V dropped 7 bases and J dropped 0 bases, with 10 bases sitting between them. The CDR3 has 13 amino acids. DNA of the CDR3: TGCAGCGCCCAGGGCTTCTCTGGAAACACCATATATTTT. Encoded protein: CSAQGFSGNTIYF.

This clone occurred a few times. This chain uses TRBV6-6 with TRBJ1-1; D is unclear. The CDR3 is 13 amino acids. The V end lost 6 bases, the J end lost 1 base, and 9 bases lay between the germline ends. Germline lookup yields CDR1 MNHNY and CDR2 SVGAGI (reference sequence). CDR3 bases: TGTGCCAGCAGCCCCCGACAGAACACTGAAGCTTTCTTT. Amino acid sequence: CASSPRQNTEAFF.

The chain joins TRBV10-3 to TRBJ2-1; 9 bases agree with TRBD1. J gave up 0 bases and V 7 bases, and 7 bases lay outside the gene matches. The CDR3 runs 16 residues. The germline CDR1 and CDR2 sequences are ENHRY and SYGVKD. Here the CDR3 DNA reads TGTGCCATCACCTCAGGACAGGGGAGCTCCTACAATGAGCAGTTCTTC. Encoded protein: CAITSGQGSSYNEQFF.

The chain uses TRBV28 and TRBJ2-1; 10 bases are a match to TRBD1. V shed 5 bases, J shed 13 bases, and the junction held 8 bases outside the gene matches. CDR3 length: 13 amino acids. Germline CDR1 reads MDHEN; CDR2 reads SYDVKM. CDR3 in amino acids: CASSLNRDRGQFF. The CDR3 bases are TGTGCCAGCAGTCTTAACCGGGACAGGGGACAGTTCTTC.

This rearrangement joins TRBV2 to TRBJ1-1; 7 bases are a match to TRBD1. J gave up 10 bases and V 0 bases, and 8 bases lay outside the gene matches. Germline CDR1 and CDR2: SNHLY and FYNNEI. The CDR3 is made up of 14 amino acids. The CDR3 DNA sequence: TGTGCCAGCAGTGAAGCGCTTGGGACAGCACGAGCTTTCTTT. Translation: CASSEALGTARAFF.

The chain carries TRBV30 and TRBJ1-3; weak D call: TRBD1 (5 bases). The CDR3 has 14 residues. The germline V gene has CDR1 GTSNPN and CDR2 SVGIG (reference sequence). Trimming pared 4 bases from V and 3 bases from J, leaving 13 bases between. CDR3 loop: CAWIGRVNGNTIYF. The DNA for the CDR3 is TGTGCCTGGATCGGCAGGGTTAATGGAAACACCATATATTTT.

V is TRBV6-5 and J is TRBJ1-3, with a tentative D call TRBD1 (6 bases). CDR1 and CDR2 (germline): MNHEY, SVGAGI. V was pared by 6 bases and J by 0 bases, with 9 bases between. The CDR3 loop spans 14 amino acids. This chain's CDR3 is CASSQDSSGNTIYF. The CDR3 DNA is TGTGCCAGCAGCCAGGACAGCTCTGGAAACACCATATATTTT.

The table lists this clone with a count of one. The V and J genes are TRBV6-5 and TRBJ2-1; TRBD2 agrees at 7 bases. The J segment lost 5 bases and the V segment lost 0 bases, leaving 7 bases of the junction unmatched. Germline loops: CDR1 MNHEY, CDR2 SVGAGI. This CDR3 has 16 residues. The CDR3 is CASSYSSGLEDNEQFF. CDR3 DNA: TGTGCCAGCAGTTACTCTAGCGGACTAGAGGACAATGAGCAGTTCTTC.

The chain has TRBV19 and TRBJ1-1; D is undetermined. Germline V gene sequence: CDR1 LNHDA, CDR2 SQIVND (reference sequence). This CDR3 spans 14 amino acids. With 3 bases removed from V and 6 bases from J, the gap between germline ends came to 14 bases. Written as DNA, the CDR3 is TGTGCCAGTAGTATCGACCCGGGGTACGCTGAAGCTTTCTTT. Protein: CASSIDPGYAEAFF.

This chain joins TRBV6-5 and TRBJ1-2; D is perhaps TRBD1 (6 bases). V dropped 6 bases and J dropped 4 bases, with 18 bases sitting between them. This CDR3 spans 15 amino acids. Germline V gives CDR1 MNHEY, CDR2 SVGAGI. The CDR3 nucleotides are TGTGCCAGCAGCCCAAGGGGGGGAGTCGGCTATGGCTACACCTTC. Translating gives CASSPRGGVGYGYTF.

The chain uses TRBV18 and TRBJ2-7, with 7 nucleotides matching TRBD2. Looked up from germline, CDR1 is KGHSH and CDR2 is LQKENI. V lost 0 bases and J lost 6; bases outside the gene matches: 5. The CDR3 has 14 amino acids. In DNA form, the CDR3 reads TGTGCCAGCTCACCACCTCCATCGGGGGGCGAGCAGTACTTC. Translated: CASSPPPSGGEQYF.

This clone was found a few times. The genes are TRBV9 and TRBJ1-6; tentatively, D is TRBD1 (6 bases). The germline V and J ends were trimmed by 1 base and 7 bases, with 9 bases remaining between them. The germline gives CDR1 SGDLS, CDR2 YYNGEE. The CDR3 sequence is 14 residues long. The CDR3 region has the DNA TGTGCCAGCAGCGTATACAGGGAGAATTCACCCCTCCACTTT. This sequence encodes CASSVYRENSPLHF.

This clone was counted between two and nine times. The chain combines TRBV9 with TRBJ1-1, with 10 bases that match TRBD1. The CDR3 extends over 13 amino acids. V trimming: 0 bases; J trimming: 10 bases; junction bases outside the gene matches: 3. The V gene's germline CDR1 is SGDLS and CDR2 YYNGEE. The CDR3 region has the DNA TGTGCCAGCAGCGTAGATGGGACAGGGGTAGCTTTCTTT. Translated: CASSVDGTGVAFF.

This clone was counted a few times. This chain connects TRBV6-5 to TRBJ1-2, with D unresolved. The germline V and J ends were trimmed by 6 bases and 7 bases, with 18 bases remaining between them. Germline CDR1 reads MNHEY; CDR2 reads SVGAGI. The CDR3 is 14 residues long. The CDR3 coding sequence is TGTGCCAGCAGCCCCTTGAGGGTCTCGCCTGGCTACACCTTC. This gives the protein CASSPLRVSPGYTF.